A selection of T cell receptor beta chains follows, all from one sample in a study of Ad26.COV2.S vaccination and SARS-CoV-2 variants. TCRdb's table, derived via immunoSEQ multiplex PCR, lists solely in-frame clones and lacks some. The top ten clones hold roughly 6% of a sample with 330,000 or so clones, about nine tenths of them seen once. The starting material was peripheral blood, obtained in a trial of Ad26.COV2.S vaccine versus placebo. All receptors derive from a person between 18 and 60 years old who received the Ad26.COV2.S COVID-19 vaccine or a placebo. The CDR3 runs from the conserved cysteine through the conserved F or W. A D gene is named only where the DNA matches it firmly. Rows give clone size only sometimes, using once, few, many, or a class for an expanded clone.

>TRBJ2-1|few|TRBV19|.|15
CASSITGSSYNEQFF
TGTGCCAGTAGTATTACAGGGAGCTCCTACAATGAGCAGTTCTTC
>TRBJ2-2|once|TRBV5-6|.|14
CASSLLRNTGELFF
TGTGCCAGCAGCCTTCTCAGGAACACCGGGGAGCTGTTTTTT
>TRBJ1-5|.|TRBV6-2/TRBV6-3|TRBD1|17
CASSYWDRGLSNQPQHF
TGTGCCAGCAGTTATTGGGACAGGGGGCTAAGCAATCAGCCCCAGCATTTT
>TRBJ1-2|.|TRBV19|.|17
CASSNLNAEPPFVSYTF
TGTGCCAGTTCCAACCTTAACGCGGAACCACCCTTCGTGAGCTACACCTTC
>TRBJ1-1|.|TRBV5-1|TRBD1|15
CASSLAPDRGAEAFF
TGCGCCAGCAGCTTGGCTCCGGACAGGGGGGCTGAAGCTTTCTTT
>TRBJ1-5|.|TRBV5-1|.|13
CASSEGLNQPQHF
TGCGCCAGCAGCGAAGGGCTCAATCAGCCCCAGCATTTT
>TRBJ1-3|few|TRBV7-2|.|11
CASSSPSAIYF
TGTGCCAGCAGCTCACCTAGCGCCATATATTTT
>TRBJ1-4|.|TRBV27|.|12
CASSFSGRKLFF
TGTGCCAGCAGTTTCTCCGGACGGAAACTGTTTTTT
>TRBJ1-1|.|TRBV10-3|.|15
CAISESGTSNTEAFF
TGTGCCATCAGTGAGTCGGGGACGTCAAACACTGAAGCTTTCTTT
>TRBJ2-5|.|TRBV5-4|TRBD2|15
CASSLAGVLQETQYF
TGTGCCAGCAGCCTAGCGGGAGTCCTCCAAGAGACCCAGTACTTC
>TRBJ1-1|.|TRBV15|.|14
CATSRDRVNTEAFF
TGTGCCACCAGCAGAGATAGGGTAAACACTGAAGCCTTCTTT
>TRBJ1-1|.|TRBV9|TRBD1|14
CASSVGTGNTEAFF
TGTGCCAGCAGTGTCGGGACAGGGAACACTGAAGCTTTCTTT
>TRBJ2-1|.|TRBV7-8|.|15
CASSPPDATYNEQFF
TGTGCCAGCAGCCCGCCGGACGCGACCTACAATGAGCAGTTCTTC
>TRBJ1-4|.|TRBV7-9|.|15
CASSPAGAWDEKLFF
TGTGCCAGCAGCCCGGCAGGGGCCTGGGATGAAAAACTGTTTTTT
>TRBJ1-1|.|TRBV2|TRBD1|13
CASSDRGVAEAFF
TGTGCCAGCAGTGACAGGGGGGTCGCTGAAGCTTTCTTT
>TRBJ2-5|once|TRBV10-1|.|11
CASSQQETQYF
TGCGCCAGCAGTCAACAAGAGACCCAGTACTTC
>TRBJ2-2|.|TRBV9|.|16
CASSVALLTDTGELFF
TGTGCCAGCAGCGTAGCTTTGCTAACAGACACCGGGGAGCTGTTTTTT
>TRBJ1-5|.|TRBV4-2|.|16
CASSQESGNSNQPQHF
TGTGCCAGCAGCCAAGAGAGCGGGAATAGCAATCAGCCCCAGCATTTT
>TRBJ1-2|.|TRBV5-6|.|12
CASSSGDYGYTF
TGTGCCAGCAGCTCGGGGGACTATGGCTACACCTTC
>TRBJ1-1|.|TRBV9|.|12
CASSVANTEAFF
TGTGCCAGCAGCGTAGCTAACACTGAAGCTTTCTTT
>TRBJ1-1|.|TRBV19|.|14
CASLVDGVNTEAFF
TGTGCCAGTCTTGTCGACGGTGTGAACACTGAAGCTTTCTTT
>TRBJ2-7|.|TRBV25-1|.|11
CASSESYEQYF
TGTGCCAGCAGTGAGTCCTACGAGCAGTACTTC
>TRBJ2-1|.|TRBV11-3|TRBD2|17
CASSPLAGGSPTNEQFF
TGTGCCAGCAGCCCTCTAGCGGGAGGGTCCCCTACCAATGAGCAGTTCTTC
>TRBJ2-2|.|TRBV19|TRBD2|15
CASNRAGLLAGELFF
TGTGCCAGTAACAGAGCGGGACTCTTAGCCGGGGAGCTGTTTTTT
>TRBJ1-2|.|TRBV6-5|.|13
CASSYSVNYGYTF
TGTGCCAGCAGTTACAGCGTTAACTATGGCTACACCTTC
>TRBJ1-2|.|TRBV30|.|11
CAWSDSYGYTF
TGTGCCTGGAGTGACAGCTATGGCTACACCTTC
>TRBJ1-2|.|TRBV7-9|.|14
CASTTAGVDYGYTF
TGTGCCAGCACCACGGCAGGGGTGGACTATGGCTACACCTTC
>TRBJ1-1|.|TRBV19|.|14
CASSIDKRYTEAFF
TGTGCCAGTAGTATCGACAAGAGGTACACTGAAGCTTTCTTT
>TRBJ2-3|.|TRBV12-3/TRBV12-4|.|12
CASKWSTDTQYF
TGTGCCAGCAAGTGGAGCACAGATACGCAGTATTTT
>TRBJ1-2|.|TRBV5-5|TRBD1|14
CASNPGQSFNGYTF
TGTGCCAGCAACCCGGGACAGTCGTTTAATGGCTACACCTTC
>TRBJ2-5|.|TRBV10-3|TRBD2|16
CAISVIGLAGQETQYF
TGTGCCATCAGTGTCATAGGACTAGCGGGGCAAGAGACCCAGTACTTC
>TRBJ2-7|.|TRBV5-6|.|15
CASSLAGPLGDEQYF
TGTGCCAGCAGCTTGGCAGGGCCCTTGGGAGACGAGCAGTACTTC
>TRBJ1-2|once|TRBV7-9|.|17
CASSLEALIESNYGYTF
TGTGCCAGCAGCTTAGAAGCTCTTATAGAATCCAACTATGGCTACACCTTC
>TRBJ1-2|.|TRBV7-9|TRBD1|15
CASSVTGETNYGYTF
TGTGCCAGCAGCGTAACAGGGGAAACTAACTATGGCTACACCTTC
>TRBJ2-7|.|TRBV5-4|.|15
CASSLGQASSYEQYF
TGTGCCAGCAGCTTGGGTCAGGCGAGCTCCTACGAGCAGTACTTC
>TRBJ1-3|.|TRBV7-2|.|12
CASSPSGNTIYF
TGTGCCAGCAGCCCCTCGGGAAACACCATATATTTT
>TRBJ1-2|.|TRBV6-1|TRBD1|16
CASSDILRDRVAGYTF
TGTGCCAGCAGTGATATATTGCGGGACAGGGTCGCGGGCTACACCTTC
>TRBJ1-1|.|TRBV11-3|.|19
CASSLDQPLGEAKNTEAFF
TGTGCCAGCAGCTTAGACCAGCCGTTGGGAGAGGCCAAGAACACTGAAGCTTTCTTT
>TRBJ2-1|.|TRBV19|TRBD2|15
CASSILAGGMIEQFF
TGTGCCAGTAGTATATTAGCGGGAGGTATGATAGAGCAGTTCTTC
>TRBJ1-3|.|TRBV4-3|.|15
CASSQDLGYGNTIYF
TGCGCCAGCAGCCAAGATTTGGGGTACGGAAACACCATATATTTT
>TRBJ2-1|.|TRBV9|TRBD2|16
CASSWTSGVSYNEQFF
TGTGCCAGCAGCTGGACTAGCGGGGTCTCCTACAATGAGCAGTTCTTC
>TRBJ1-4|.|TRBV4-1|.|16
CASSQDPPGTNEKLFF
TGCGCCAGCAGCCAAGATCCACCCGGAACTAATGAAAAACTGTTTTTT
>TRBJ1-3|many|TRBV13|.|17
CASSVIPNTAFGNTIYF
TGTGCCAGCAGCGTAATTCCAAACACCGCTTTCGGAAACACCATATATTTT
>TRBJ2-1|.|TRBV20-1|.|10
CSPGANEQFF
TGCAGTCCTGGGGCCAATGAGCAGTTCTTC
>TRBJ2-7|few|TRBV23-1|.|17
CASSQSSLGGLVHEQYF
TGCGCCAGCAGTCAATCCTCCCTTGGGGGATTAGTCCACGAGCAGTACTTC
>TRBJ2-1|once|TRBV9|TRBD2|16
CASSATGSGGAFEQFF
TGTGCCAGCAGCGCCACTGGGAGCGGGGGGGCGTTTGAGCAGTTCTTC
>TRBJ2-1|.|TRBV18|.|17
CASSPRGNGGGRNEQFF
TGTGCCAGCTCACCACGCGGCAACGGGGGCGGACGAAATGAGCAGTTCTTC
>TRBJ1-5|.|TRBV13|.|12
CASSLGVQPQHF
TGTGCCAGCAGCTTAGGGGTCCAGCCCCAGCATTTT
>TRBJ2-3|.|TRBV29-1|.|11
CSFWGVDTQYF
TGCAGCTTTTGGGGGGTGGATACGCAGTATTTT